These T cell receptor beta chains were read from a single sample in a study of T cell repertoires in ileal Crohn's disease. Measured with immunoSEQ multiplex PCR; TCRdb has only the in-frame clones, and not every one. The table includes 3,500 to 4,500 clones, 69% detected once. What was sequenced was ileal tissue. The receptors stem from an adult with Crohn's disease. CDR3s include the opening cysteine and the closing phenylalanine or tryptophan. The D gene is left open where the match is weak. Part of the rows lack a size; the others show once, few, many or a class for expanded clones.

V gene: TRBV2
J gene: TRBJ2-5
clone size: -
D gene: -
CDR3 protein: CASRPLQVKETQYF
CDR3 DNA: TGTGCCAGCAGGCCGCTGCAGGTTAAAGAGACCCAGTACTTC

V gene: TRBV5-6
J gene: TRBJ1-5
clone size: -
D gene: -
CDR3 protein: CASSLGANSNQPQHF
CDR3 DNA: TGTGCCAGCAGCTTGGGGGCGAATAGCAATCAGCCCCAGCATTTT

V gene: TRBV20-1
J gene: TRBJ2-7
clone size: -
D gene: -
CDR3 protein: CSASPSDEQYF
CDR3 DNA: TGCAGTGCTAGTCCTAGCGACGAGCAGTACTTC

V gene: TRBV2
J gene: TRBJ1-3
clone size: few
D gene: -
CDR3 protein: CASTPDSYSGNTIYF
CDR3 DNA: TGTGCCAGCACACCGGACAGCTACTCTGGAAACACCATATATTTT

V gene: TRBV11-2
J gene: TRBJ1-1
clone size: -
D gene: -
CDR3 protein: CASSLNIAGTEAFF
CDR3 DNA: TGTGCCAGCAGCTTGAACATCGCAGGGACTGAAGCTTTCTTT

V gene: TRBV27
J gene: TRBJ2-7
clone size: few
D gene: TRBD1
CDR3 protein: CASSLTGAYEQYF
CDR3 DNA: TGTGCCAGCAGTTTAACAGGGGCCTACGAGCAGTACTTC

V gene: TRBV6-5
J gene: TRBJ2-2
clone size: once
D gene: TRBD2
CDR3 protein: CASGLAGGLNIELFF
CDR3 DNA: TGTGCCAGCGGATTAGCGGGGGGGCTAAATATAGAGCTGTTTTTT

V gene: TRBV5-4
J gene: TRBJ2-5
clone size: -
D gene: -
CDR3 protein: CASSPWGGAQETQYF
CDR3 DNA: TGTGCCAGCAGCCCGTGGGGCGGGGCACAAGAGACCCAGTACTTC

V gene: TRBV4-1
J gene: TRBJ2-2
clone size: few
D gene: -
CDR3 protein: CASSPYGTGNTGELFF
CDR3 DNA: TGCGCCAGCAGCCCATACGGTACGGGGAATACCGGGGAGCTGTTTTTT

V gene: TRBV28
J gene: TRBJ1-1
clone size: -
D gene: TRBD1
CDR3 protein: CASSFPGQGGNTEAFF
CDR3 DNA: TGTGCCAGCAGTTTCCCGGGACAGGGCGGGAACACTGAAGCTTTCTTT

V gene: TRBV5-1
J gene: TRBJ1-1
clone size: -
D gene: TRBD1
CDR3 protein: CASSLGTGIGPAFF
CDR3 DNA: TGCGCCAGCAGCTTGGGGACAGGGATCGGACCGGCTTTCTTT

V gene: TRBV29-1
J gene: TRBJ2-7
clone size: few
D gene: -
CDR3 protein: CSVEVQDYEQYF
CDR3 DNA: TGCAGCGTTGAGGTGCAGGACTACGAGCAGTACTTC

V gene: TRBV7-2
J gene: TRBJ2-5
clone size: -
D gene: TRBD1
CDR3 protein: CASSLGDRGMGETQYF
CDR3 DNA: TGTGCCAGCAGCTTAGGTGACAGGGGTATGGGCGAGACCCAGTACTTC

V gene: TRBV29-1
J gene: TRBJ2-7
clone size: -
D gene: -
CDR3 protein: CSVELQDYEQYF
CDR3 DNA: TGCAGCGTTGAGCTTCAGGACTACGAGCAGTACTTC

V gene: TRBV2
J gene: TRBJ1-5
clone size: -
D gene: TRBD1
CDR3 protein: CASSEGQSFNQPQHF
CDR3 DNA: TGTGCCAGCAGTGAGGGACAGAGCTTCAATCAGCCCCAGCATTTT

V gene: TRBV7-6
J gene: TRBJ1-3
clone size: -
D gene: -
CDR3 protein: CASSPPGIARSGNTIYF
CDR3 DNA: TGTGCCAGCAGCCCACCGGGGATAGCGCGCTCTGGAAACACCATATATTTT

V gene: TRBV4-3
J gene: TRBJ2-1
clone size: -
D gene: TRBD1
CDR3 protein: CASSRTGTVSNTVGNEQFF
CDR3 DNA: TGCGCCAGCAGCCGGACCGGGACAGTATCCAACACCGTAGGCAATGAGCAGTTCTTC

V gene: TRBV5-4
J gene: TRBJ2-7
clone size: once
D gene: TRBD1
CDR3 protein: CASSRTGGNTYEQYF
CDR3 DNA: TGTGCCAGCAGCCGGACAGGGGGAAATACCTACGAGCAGTACTTC

V gene: TRBV9
J gene: TRBJ1-2
clone size: -
D gene: -
CDR3 protein: CASKEVTNYGYTF
CDR3 DNA: TGTGCCAGCAAAGAGGTAACTAACTATGGCTACACCTTC

V gene: TRBV19
J gene: TRBJ1-1
clone size: -
D gene: TRBD1
CDR3 protein: CASSSDRRTEAFF
CDR3 DNA: TGTGCCAGTAGCTCGGACAGGCGGACTGAAGCTTTCTTT

V gene: TRBV4-3
J gene: TRBJ1-3
clone size: once
D gene: -
CDR3 protein: CASSQDGTASGNTIYF
CDR3 DNA: TGCGCCAGCAGCCAAGATGGTACCGCGTCTGGAAACACCATATATTTT

V gene: TRBV9
J gene: TRBJ2-2
clone size: few
D gene: TRBD1
CDR3 protein: CASSVTGTGAGELFF
CDR3 DNA: TGTGCCAGCAGCGTAACCGGGACAGGGGCCGGGGAGCTGTTTTTT

V gene: TRBV4-2
J gene: TRBJ1-1
clone size: large
D gene: TRBD1
CDR3 protein: CASSLYGTGNTEAFF
CDR3 DNA: TGTGCCAGCAGCCTCTACGGGACAGGGAACACTGAAGCTTTCTTT

V gene: TRBV5-1
J gene: TRBJ2-3
clone size: -
D gene: TRBD2
CDR3 protein: CASSLPAQGGGASDTQYF
CDR3 DNA: TGCGCCAGCAGCTTGCCTGCGCAGGGCGGGGGGGCCTCGGATACGCAGTATTTT

V gene: TRBV4-2
J gene: TRBJ2-5
clone size: -
D gene: -
CDR3 protein: CASSQVGGVGETQYF
CDR3 DNA: TGTGCCAGCAGCCAAGTTGGCGGGGTCGGAGAGACCCAGTACTTC

V gene: TRBV11-2
J gene: TRBJ2-2
clone size: -
D gene: TRBD1
CDR3 protein: CASSRDRGGAGELFF
CDR3 DNA: TGTGCCAGCAGCCGTGACAGAGGGGGCGCCGGGGAGCTGTTTTTT

V gene: TRBV7-2
J gene: TRBJ2-7
clone size: -
D gene: -
CDR3 protein: CASSLARQEQYF
CDR3 DNA: TGTGCCAGCAGCTTAGCGCGACAGGAGCAGTACTTC

V gene: TRBV4-2
J gene: TRBJ2-1
clone size: few
D gene: -
CDR3 protein: CASSQGGANEQFF
CDR3 DNA: TGTGCCAGCAGCCAGGGGGGGGCAAATGAGCAGTTCTTC

V gene: TRBV6-5
J gene: TRBJ1-2
clone size: -
D gene: TRBD1
CDR3 protein: CASSYSGDSNYGYTF
CDR3 DNA: TGTGCCAGCAGTTACTCGGGGGACAGTAACTATGGCTACACCTTC

V gene: TRBV2
J gene: TRBJ1-1
clone size: few
D gene: -
CDR3 protein: CASSEPEANLNTEAFF
CDR3 DNA: TGTGCCAGCAGTGAACCAGAGGCGAACTTGAACACTGAAGCTTTCTTT

V gene: TRBV5-1
J gene: TRBJ2-5
clone size: -
D gene: TRBD1
CDR3 protein: CASSLTGAIQETQYF
CDR3 DNA: TGCGCCAGCAGCTTGACAGGGGCGATCCAAGAGACCCAGTACTTC

V gene: TRBV27
J gene: TRBJ2-7
clone size: -
D gene: -
CDR3 protein: CASRPREYGHEQYF
CDR3 DNA: TGTGCCAGCAGACCTAGGGAGTATGGGCACGAGCAGTACTTC

V gene: TRBV5-5
J gene: TRBJ2-3
clone size: -
D gene: TRBD1
CDR3 protein: CASRQGMGTDTQYF
CDR3 DNA: TGTGCCAGCAGACAGGGGATGGGCACAGATACGCAGTATTTT

V gene: TRBV7-9
J gene: TRBJ2-7
clone size: -
D gene: -
CDR3 protein: CASSLVGGTHSYEQYF
CDR3 DNA: TGTGCCAGCAGCTTAGTAGGCGGAACCCACTCCTACGAGCAGTACTTC

V gene: TRBV4-1
J gene: TRBJ1-3
clone size: large
D gene: TRBD1
CDR3 protein: CASSPTGTGNTIYF
CDR3 DNA: TGCGCCAGCAGCCCGACAGGGACTGGAAACACCATATATTTT